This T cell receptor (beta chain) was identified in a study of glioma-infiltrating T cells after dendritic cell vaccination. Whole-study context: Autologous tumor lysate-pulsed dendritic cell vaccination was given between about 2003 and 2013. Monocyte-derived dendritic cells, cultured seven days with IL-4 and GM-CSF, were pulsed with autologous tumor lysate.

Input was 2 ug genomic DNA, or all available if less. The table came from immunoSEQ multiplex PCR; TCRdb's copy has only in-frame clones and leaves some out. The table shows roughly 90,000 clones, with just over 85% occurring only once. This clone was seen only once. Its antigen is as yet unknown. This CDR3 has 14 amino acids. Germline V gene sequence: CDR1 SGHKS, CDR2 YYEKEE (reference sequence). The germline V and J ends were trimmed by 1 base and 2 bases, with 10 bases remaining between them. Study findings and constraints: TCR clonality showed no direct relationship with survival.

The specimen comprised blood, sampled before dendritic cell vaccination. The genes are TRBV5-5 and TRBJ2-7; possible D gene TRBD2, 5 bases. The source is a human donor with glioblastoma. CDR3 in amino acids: CASSLRAGPYEQYF. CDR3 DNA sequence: TGTGCCAGCAGCTTGCGTGCGGGCCCCTACGAGCAGTACTTC. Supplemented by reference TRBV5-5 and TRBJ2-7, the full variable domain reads DAGVTQSPTHLIKTRGQQVTLRCSPISGHKSVSWYQQVLGQGPQFIFQYYEKEERGRGNFPDRFSARQFPNYSSELNVNALLLGDSALYLCASSLRAGPYEQYFGPGTRLTVT.